This T cell receptor beta chain derives from a study of monozygotic twins with inflammatory bowel disease (dated by TCRdb to the late 2010s). About the investigation overall: The full study comprised some 30 monozygotic twin pairs: nine German pairs (four IBD-concordant, five IBD-discordant) and 19 IBD-discordant Danish pairs. Disease-associated traits were sought mainly through comparisons between IBD patients and their genetically identical healthy co-twins within discordant pairs. Each individual had, on average, about 151 000 unique TCRalpha sequences and 181 000 unique TCRbeta sequences available for analysis. General conclusions and limits of the study: Distinction between different T cell subtypes could not be achieved in the analysis. IBD patients had lower TCRbeta repertoire diversity, measured by the inverse Simpson index, than their healthy co-twins. IBD patients shared fewer clonotypes with other individuals than healthy twins did, most markedly in patients showing signs of disease activity. No difference in repertoire similarity was observed between concordant and discordant twins, possibly owing to limited statistical power. The results gave no support for a single strong signal or clonotype linked to IBD. Background noise and inter-individual variability may have been introduced into the repertoires by the differing immunosuppressive treatments among patients.

Including the terminal cysteine and phenylalanine, the CDR3 comprises 16 residues. Only the protein is on record. The germline V gene encodes CDR1 SGHDN and CDR2 FVKESK. Comments on this clonotype: Which antigen it targets is not known.

From each donor, an approximately 2.5 ml peripheral blood sample was drawn into PAXgene tubes and stored at -80 degrees C. Total RNA was isolated from whole blood with the PAXgene blood miRNA kit on an automated QIAcube, without T cell sorting. Peripheral blood from monozygotic twin pairs concordant or discordant for inflammatory bowel disease was subjected to deep TCRalpha and TCRbeta repertoire profiling with unique molecular barcoding. Smoking habits were recorded for all twin pairs, and each individual was classified as a current, former or never smoker. Receptors were amplified or captured by 5' RACE. For each TCR library, around 4,000 ng of total RNA was used. For each sample, cDNA was synthesized in eight separate reactions using SMARTScribe reverse transcriptase. Unique molecular identifiers containing a 6-nucleotide sample barcode were introduced through template switching during cDNA synthesis. TCRalpha and TCRbeta cDNA was amplified in two nested PCRs of roughly 16 and 10 cycles, and bead purification was carried out after each PCR. Before amplification, the cDNA was treated with uracil DNA-glycosylase and purified using the QIAquick PCR purification kit. The second PCR was the step at which Illumina TruSeq-compatible adapters and sample-specific barcodes were added. TapeStation and Qubit were used to check library quality and concentration, and 5 ng of each library was pooled. Sequencing of the pooled libraries was done on an Illumina HiSeq2500 single-index Rapid Run using custom sequencing primers and 2 x 100 bp reads. In the original analysis: MiGEC version 1.2.6 was used for UMI-based consensus assembly, which corrected PCR and sequencing errors. V(D)J alignment, clonotype assembly and CDR3 extraction were performed with MiXCR version 2.1.1. Gene usage, clonotype sharing and MAIT/NKT TCR abundance were normalised by analysing the top 1000, 10 000 and 20 000 clonotypes per sample. After downsampling to 27 000 UMIs, diversity was calculated as the inverse Simpson index using the vegan R package. Paired Mann-Whitney U tests were applied to discordant twin pairs, and Benjamini-Hochberg correction was used for multiple testing. The reads underwent TCRdb reprocessing, giving one record for each CDR3 protein sequence and no DNA. The V and J calls were not made by the authors but by TCRdb's processing. The sample's table covers 310,000 or so distinct CDR3 sequences. The ten largest account for approximately 2% of the sample.

Input material: blood. The sequence links TRBV14 to TRBJ2-7; there is no DNA to check the TCRdb D call of TRBD1. This TCR was sampled from a human donor with ulcerative colitis or Crohn's disease, or a healthy co-twin of an affected twin (not recorded which). For the CDR3, the sequence is CASSQDRGGRNYEQYF.